This T cell receptor (beta chain) was retrieved from a study of control samples from healthy donors and cancer patients. Only in-frame clones appear in the TCRdb table, and some are missing; sequencing was by immunoSEQ multiplex PCR. The table has about 26,000 clones, 65% to 90% seen once. Germline V gene sequence: CDR1 LGHDT, CDR2 YNNKEL (reference sequence). CDR3 length equals 15 residues. Trimming shortened V by 4 bases and J by 2 bases, and 14 bases separated the two germline ends. This clone has only one observation. The origin of this receptor is a woman aged 55-75 years with head and neck cancer. This chain connects TRBV3-1 (or the pseudogene TRBV3-2) to TRBJ1-2, with D possibly TRBD1 on 6 matching bases. Sequencing was performed on PBMCs. The CDR3 loop reads CASSPLDRGNYGYTF. The CDR3 bases are TGTGCCAGCAGCCCCCTCGATAGGGGGAACTATGGCTACACCTTC.